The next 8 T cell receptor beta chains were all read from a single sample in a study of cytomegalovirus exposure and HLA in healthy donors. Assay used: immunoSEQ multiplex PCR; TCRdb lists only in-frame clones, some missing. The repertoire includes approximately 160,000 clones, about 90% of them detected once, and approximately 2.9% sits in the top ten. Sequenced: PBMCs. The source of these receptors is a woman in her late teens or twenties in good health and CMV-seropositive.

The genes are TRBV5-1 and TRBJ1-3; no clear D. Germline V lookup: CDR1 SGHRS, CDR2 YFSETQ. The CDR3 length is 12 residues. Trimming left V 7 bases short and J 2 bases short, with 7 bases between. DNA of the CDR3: TGCGCCAGCTCAACACCTGGAAACACCATATATTTT. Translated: CASSTPGNTIYF.

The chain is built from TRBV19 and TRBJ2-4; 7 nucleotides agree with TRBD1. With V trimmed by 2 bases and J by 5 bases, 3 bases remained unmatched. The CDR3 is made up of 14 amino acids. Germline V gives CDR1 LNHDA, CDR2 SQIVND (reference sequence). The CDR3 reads CASSIRGPENIQYF. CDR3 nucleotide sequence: TGTGCCAGTAGTATAAGGGGGCCAGAAAACATTCAGTACTTC.

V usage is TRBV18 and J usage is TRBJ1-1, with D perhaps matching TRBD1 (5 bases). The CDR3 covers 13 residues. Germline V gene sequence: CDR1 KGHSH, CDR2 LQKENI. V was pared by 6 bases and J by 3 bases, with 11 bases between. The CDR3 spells CASSLGGDTEAFF. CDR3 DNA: TGTGCCAGCTCGCTCGGGGGGGACACTGAAGCTTTCTTT.

The DNA of the CDR3 is TGTGCCAGCAGTGTGACAGGGGCCATCTCTGGAAACACCATATATTTT. Protein: CASSVTGAISGNTIYF. The rearrangement joins TRBV6-6 to TRBJ1-3, with TRBD1 matching 8 bases. CDR1 is MNHNY and CDR2 is SVGAGI in the germline V gene (reference sequence). There are 16 residues in the CDR3. V was clipped by 5 bases and J by 0 bases; unmatched bases: 6.

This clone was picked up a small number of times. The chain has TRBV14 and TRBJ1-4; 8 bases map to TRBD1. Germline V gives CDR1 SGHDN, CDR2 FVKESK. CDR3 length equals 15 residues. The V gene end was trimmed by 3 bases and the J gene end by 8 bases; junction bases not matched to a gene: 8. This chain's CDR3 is CASSQLTGAQEKLFF. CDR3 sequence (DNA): TGTGCCAGCAGCCAGTTGACAGGGGCCCAAGAAAAACTGTTTTTT.

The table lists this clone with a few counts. CDR3 sequence: CASSQGTYTGELFF. CDR3 sequence (DNA): TGTGCCAGCAGCCAAGGGACTTACACCGGGGAGCTGTTTTTT. The V gene is TRBV4-2, the J gene TRBJ2-2; possibly TRBD2 for D (5 bases). V shed 1 base and J shed 3 bases, with 6 bases lying between them. Germline CDR1 and CDR2: LGHNA and YNFKEQ. The CDR3 is 14 residues long.

CDR3 sequence reads: CASSPSPLLWFNYGYTF. In DNA, the CDR3 is TGTGCCAGCAGCCCTAGTCCCCTTCTCTGGTTTAACTATGGCTACACCTTC. V usage is TRBV5-6 and J usage is TRBJ1-2; D is undetermined. Germline values: CDR1 SGHDT, CDR2 YYEEEE. This CDR3 region has 17 residues. V lost 4 bases, J lost 1 base, and 20 bases lay in between.

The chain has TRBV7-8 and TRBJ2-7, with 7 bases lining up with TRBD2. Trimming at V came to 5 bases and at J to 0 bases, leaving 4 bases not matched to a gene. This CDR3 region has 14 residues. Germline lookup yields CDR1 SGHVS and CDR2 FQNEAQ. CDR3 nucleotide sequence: TGTGCCAGCAGCCATCGGGGGGACTCCTACGAGCAGTACTTC. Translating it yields CASSHRGDSYEQYF.